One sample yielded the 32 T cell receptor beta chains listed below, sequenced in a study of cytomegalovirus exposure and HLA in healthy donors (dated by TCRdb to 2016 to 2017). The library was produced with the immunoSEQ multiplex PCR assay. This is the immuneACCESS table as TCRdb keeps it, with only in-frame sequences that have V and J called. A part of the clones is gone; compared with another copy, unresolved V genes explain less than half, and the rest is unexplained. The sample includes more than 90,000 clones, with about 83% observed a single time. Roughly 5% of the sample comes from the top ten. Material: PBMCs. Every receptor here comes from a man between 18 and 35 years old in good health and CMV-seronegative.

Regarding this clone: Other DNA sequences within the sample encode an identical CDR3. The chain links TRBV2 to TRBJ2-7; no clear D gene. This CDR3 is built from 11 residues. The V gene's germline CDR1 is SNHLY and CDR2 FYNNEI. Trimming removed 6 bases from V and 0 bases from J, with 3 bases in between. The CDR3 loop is CASRASYEQYF. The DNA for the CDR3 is TGTGCCAGCAGGGCCTCCTACGAGCAGTACTTC.

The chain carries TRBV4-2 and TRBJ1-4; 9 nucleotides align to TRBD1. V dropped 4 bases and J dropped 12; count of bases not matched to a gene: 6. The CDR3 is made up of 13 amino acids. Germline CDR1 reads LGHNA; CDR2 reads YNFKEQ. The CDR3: CASSRDRVLELFF. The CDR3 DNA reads TGTGCCAGCAGCCGGGACAGGGTTCTCGAACTGTTTTTT.

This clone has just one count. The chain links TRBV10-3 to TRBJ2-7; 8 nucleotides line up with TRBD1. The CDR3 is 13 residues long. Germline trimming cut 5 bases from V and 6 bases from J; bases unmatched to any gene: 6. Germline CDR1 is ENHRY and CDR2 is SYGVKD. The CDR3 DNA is TGTGCCATCAGTCGACAGGGGATCGGCGAGCAGTACTTC. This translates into CAISRQGIGEQYF.

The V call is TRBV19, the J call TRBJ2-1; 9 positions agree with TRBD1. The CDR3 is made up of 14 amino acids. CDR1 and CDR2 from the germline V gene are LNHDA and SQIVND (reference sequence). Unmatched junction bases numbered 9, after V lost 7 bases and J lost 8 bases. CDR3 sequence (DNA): TGTGCCAGTACCACCCCACAGGGGGCCGATGAGCAGTTCTTC. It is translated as CASTTPQGADEQFF.

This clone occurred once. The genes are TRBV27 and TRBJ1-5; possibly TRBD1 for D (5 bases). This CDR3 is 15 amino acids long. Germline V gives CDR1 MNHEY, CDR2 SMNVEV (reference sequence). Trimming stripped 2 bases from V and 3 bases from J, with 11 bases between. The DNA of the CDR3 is TGTGCCAGCAGTTTAGGGGCAGGCAACAATCAGCCCCAGCATTTT. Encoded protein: CASSLGAGNNQPQHF.

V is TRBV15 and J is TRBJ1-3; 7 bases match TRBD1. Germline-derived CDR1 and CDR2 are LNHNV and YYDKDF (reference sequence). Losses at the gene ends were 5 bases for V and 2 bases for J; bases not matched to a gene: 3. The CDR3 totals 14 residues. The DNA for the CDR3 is TGTGCCACCAGCGGCAGGGGGGCTGGAAACACCATATATTTT. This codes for CATSGRGAGNTIYF.

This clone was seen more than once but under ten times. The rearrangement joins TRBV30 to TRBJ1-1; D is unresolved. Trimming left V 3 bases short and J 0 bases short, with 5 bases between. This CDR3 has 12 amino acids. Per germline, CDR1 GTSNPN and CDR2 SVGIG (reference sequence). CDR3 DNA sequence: TGTGCCTGGAGCGACATGAACACTGAAGCTTTCTTT. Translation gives CAWSDMNTEAFF.

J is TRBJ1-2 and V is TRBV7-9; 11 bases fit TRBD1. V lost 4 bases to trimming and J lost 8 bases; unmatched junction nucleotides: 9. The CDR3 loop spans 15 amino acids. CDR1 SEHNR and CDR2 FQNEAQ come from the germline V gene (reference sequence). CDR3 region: CASSSRTGGDWGYTF. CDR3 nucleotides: TGTGCCAGCAGCTCCAGGACAGGGGGCGATTGGGGCTACACCTTC. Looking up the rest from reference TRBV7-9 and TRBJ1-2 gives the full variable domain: DTGVSQNPRHKITKRGQNVTFRCDPISEHNRLYWYRQTLGQGPEFLTYFQNEAQLEKSRLLSDRFSAERPKGSFSTLEIQRTEQGDSAMYLCASSSRTGGDWGYTFGSGTRLTVV.

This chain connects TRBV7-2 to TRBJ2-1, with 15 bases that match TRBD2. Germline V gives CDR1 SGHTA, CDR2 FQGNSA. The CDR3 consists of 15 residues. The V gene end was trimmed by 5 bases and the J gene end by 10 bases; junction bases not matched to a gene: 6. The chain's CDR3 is CASSPGTSGGQEQFF. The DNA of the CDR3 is TGTGCCAGCAGCCCCGGGACTAGCGGGGGGCAGGAGCAGTTCTTC.

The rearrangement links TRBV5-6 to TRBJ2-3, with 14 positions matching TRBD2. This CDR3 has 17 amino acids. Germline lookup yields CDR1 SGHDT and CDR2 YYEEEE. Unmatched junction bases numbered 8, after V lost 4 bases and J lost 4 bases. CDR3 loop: CASSQRLAGGHADTQYF. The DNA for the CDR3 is TGTGCCAGCAGCCAGAGACTAGCGGGGGGGCATGCAGATACGCAGTATTTT.

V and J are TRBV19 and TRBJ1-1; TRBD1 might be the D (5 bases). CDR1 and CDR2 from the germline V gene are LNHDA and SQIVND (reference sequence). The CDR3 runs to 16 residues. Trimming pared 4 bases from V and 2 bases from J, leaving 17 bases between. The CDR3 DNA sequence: TGTGCCAGTAGTAAGGAGCTGGGGGGGGGAAACACTGAAGCTTTCTTT. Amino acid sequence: CASSKELGGGNTEAFF.

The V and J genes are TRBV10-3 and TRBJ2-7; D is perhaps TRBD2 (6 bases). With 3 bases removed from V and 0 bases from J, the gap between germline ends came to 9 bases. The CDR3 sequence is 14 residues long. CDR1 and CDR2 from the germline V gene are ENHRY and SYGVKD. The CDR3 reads CAISDGGLSYEQYF. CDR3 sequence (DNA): TGTGCCATCAGTGACGGGGGACTCTCCTACGAGCAGTACTTC.

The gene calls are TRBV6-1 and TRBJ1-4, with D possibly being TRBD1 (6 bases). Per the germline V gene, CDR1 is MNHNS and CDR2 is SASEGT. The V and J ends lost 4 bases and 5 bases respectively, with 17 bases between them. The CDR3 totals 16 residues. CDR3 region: CASSALNREGNEKLFF. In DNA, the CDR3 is TGTGCCAGCAGTGCCCTCAACAGGGAGGGGAATGAAAAACTGTTTTTT.

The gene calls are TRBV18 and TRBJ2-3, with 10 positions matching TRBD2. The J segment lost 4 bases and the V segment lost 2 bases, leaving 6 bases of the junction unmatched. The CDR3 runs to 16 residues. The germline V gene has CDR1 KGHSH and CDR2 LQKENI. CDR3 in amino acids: CASSPTSLAGADTQYF. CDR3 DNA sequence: TGTGCCAGCTCACCAACGAGCCTAGCGGGAGCAGATACGCAGTATTTT.

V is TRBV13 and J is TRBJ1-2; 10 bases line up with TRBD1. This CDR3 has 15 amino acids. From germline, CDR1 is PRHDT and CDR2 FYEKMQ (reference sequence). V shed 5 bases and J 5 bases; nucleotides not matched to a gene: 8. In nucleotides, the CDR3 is TGTGCCAGCAGCCCAAGGACAGGGGGAGGATATGGCTACACCTTC. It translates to CASSPRTGGGYGYTF. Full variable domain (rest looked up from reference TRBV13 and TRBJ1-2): AAGVIQSPRHLIKEKRETATLKCYPIPRHDTVYWYQQGPGQDPQFLISFYEKMQSDKGSIPDRFSAQQFSDYHSELNMSSLELGDSALYFCASSPRTGGGYGYTFGSGTRLTVV.

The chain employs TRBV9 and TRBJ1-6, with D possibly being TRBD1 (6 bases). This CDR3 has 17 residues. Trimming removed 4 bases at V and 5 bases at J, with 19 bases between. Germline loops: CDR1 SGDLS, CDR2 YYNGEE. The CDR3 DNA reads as TGTGCCAGCAGCCCATCCGCGGGGGGCGCGAATAATTCACCCCTCCACTTT. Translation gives CASSPSAGGANNSPLHF.

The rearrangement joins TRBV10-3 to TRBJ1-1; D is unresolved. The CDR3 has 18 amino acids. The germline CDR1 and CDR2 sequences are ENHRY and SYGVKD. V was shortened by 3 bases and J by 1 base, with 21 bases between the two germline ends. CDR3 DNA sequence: TGTGCCATCAGTGATAACCTGGAGGGCAGCCCCAAGAACACTGAAGCTTTCTTT. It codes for CAISDNLEGSPKNTEAFF.

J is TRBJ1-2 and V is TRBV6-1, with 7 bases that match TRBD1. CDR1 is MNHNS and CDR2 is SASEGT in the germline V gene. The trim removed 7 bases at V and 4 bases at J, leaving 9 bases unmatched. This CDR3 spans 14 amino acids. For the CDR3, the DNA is TGTGCCAGCACGCTTGAGGGGGCTCGCTATGGCTACACCTTC. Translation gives CASTLEGARYGYTF.

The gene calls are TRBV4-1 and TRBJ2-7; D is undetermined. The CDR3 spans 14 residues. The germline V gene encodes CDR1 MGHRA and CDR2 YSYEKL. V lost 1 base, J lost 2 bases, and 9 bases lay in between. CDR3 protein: CASSQAAVTYEQYF. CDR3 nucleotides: TGCGCCAGCAGCCAAGCGGCGGTAACCTACGAGCAGTACTTC.

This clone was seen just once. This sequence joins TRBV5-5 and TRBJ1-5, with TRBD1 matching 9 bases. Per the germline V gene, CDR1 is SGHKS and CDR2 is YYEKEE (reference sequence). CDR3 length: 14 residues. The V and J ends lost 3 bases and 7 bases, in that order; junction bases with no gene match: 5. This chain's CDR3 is CASSSTGGGQPQHF. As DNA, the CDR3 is TGTGCCAGCAGCTCGACAGGGGGAGGCCAGCCCCAGCATTTT.

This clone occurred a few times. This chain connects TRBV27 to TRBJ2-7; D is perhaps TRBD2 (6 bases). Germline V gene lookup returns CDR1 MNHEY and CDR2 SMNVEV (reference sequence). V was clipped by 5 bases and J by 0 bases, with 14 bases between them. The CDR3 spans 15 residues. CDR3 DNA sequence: TGTGCCAGCAGTCTCCGGGACGGGAGCTCCTACGAGCAGTACTTC. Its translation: CASSLRDGSSYEQYF.

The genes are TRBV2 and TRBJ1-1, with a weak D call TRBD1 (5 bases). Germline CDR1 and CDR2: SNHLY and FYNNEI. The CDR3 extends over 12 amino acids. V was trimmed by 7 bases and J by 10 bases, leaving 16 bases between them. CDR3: CASNNQGLRAFF. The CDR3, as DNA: TGTGCCAGCAACAACCAGGGTTTACGAGCTTTCTTT. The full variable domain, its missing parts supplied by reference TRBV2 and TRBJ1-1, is EPEVTQTPSHQVTQMGQEVILRCVPISNHLYFYWYRQILGQKVEFLVSFYNNEISEKSEIFDDQFSVERPDGSNFTLKIRSTKLEDSAMYFCASNNQGLRAFFGQGTRLTVV.

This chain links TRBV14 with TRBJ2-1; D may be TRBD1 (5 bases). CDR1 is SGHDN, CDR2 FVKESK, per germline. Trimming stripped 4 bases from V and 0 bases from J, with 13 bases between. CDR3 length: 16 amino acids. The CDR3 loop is CASSPRTSISYNEQFF. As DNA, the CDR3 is TGTGCCAGCAGCCCCCGGACAAGTATCTCCTACAATGAGCAGTTCTTC.

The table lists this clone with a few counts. The CDR3 loop reads CASSPSRTVYTGELFF. CDR3 nucleotides: TGTGCCAGCTCACCAAGCCGGACAGTCTACACCGGGGAGCTGTTTTTT. V is TRBV18 and J is TRBJ2-2; the D gene is possibly TRBD1 (6 bases). Germline values: CDR1 KGHSH, CDR2 LQKENI. Deletions cut 2 bases from V and 3 bases from J, with 13 bases between. The CDR3 covers 16 residues.

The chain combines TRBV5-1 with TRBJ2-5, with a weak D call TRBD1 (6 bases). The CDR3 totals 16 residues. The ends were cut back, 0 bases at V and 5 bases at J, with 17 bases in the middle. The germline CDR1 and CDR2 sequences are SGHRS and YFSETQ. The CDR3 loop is CASSLAGGQSVETQYF. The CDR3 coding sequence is TGCGCCAGCAGCTTGGCCGGAGGACAGTCAGTGGAGACCCAGTACTTC.

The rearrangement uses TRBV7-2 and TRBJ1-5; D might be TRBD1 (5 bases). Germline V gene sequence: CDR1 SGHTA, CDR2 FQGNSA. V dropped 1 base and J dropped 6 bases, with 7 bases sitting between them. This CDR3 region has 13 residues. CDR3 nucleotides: TGTGCCAGCAGCTTAGTTAGGGGTCAGCCCCAGCATTTT. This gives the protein CASSLVRGQPQHF. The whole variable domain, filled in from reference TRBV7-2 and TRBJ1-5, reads GAGVSQSPSNKVTEKGKDVELRCDPISGHTALYWYRQSLGQGLEFLIYFQGNSAPDKSGLPSDRFSAERTGGSVSTLTIQRTQQEDSAVYLCASSLVRGQPQHFGDGTRLSIL.

CDR3 in amino acids: CASSLVGGQETQYF. The CDR3 DNA sequence: TGTGCCAGCAGCTTAGTCGGGGGTCAAGAGACCCAGTACTTC. The V gene is TRBV7-6, the J gene TRBJ2-5; TRBD2 is a possible D gene (6 bases). V was trimmed by 1 base and J by 2 bases, leaving 8 bases between them. CDR3 size: 14 residues. Germline V gives CDR1 SGHVS, CDR2 FNYEAQ.

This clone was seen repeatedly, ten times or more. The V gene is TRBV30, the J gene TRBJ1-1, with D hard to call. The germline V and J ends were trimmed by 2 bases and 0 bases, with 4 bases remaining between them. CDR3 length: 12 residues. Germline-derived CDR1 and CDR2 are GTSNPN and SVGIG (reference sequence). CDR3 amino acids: CAWSYMNTEAFF. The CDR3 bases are TGTGCCTGGAGTTACATGAACACTGAAGCTTTCTTT. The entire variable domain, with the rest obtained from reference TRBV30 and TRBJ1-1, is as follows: SQTIHQWPATLVQPVGSPLSLECTVEGTSNPNLYWYRQAAGRGLQLLFYSVGIGQISSEVPQNLSASRPQDRQFILSSKKLLLSDSGFYLCAWSYMNTEAFFGQGTRLTVV.

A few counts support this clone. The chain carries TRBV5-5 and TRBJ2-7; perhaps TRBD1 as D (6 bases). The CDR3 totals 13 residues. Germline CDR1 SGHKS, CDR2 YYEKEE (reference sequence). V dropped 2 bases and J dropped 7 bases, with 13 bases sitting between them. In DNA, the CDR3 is TGTGCCAGCAGCTTAAGGGGGTTGCGTGAGCAGTACTTC. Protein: CASSLRGLREQYF.

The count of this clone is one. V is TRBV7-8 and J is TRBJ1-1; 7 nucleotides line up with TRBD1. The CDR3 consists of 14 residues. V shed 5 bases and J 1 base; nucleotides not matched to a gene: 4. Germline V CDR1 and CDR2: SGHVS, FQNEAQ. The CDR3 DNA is TGTGCCAGCAGCCTAGGGGGCAGGAACACTGAAGCTTTCTTT. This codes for CASSLGGRNTEAFF.

CDR3 DNA sequence: TGTGCCAGCAACTCGGACAGTTATAATTCACCCCTCCACTTT. Translated, it gives CASNSDSYNSPLHF. V usage is TRBV2 and J usage is TRBJ1-6; a possible D gene is TRBD1 (6 bases). Germline V gives CDR1 SNHLY, CDR2 FYNNEI. Trimming took off 7 bases at V and 4 bases at J, with 11 bases between the two ends. CDR3 length: 14 residues.

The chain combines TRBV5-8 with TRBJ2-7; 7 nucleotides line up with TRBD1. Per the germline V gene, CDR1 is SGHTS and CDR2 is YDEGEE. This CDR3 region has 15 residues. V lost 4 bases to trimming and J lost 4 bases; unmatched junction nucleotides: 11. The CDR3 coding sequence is TGTGCCAGCAGCGTAGGGACAGCTCGAGGTTACGAGCAGTACTTC. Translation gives CASSVGTARGYEQYF.